This TCR beta chain was found in a study of cytomegalovirus exposure and HLA in healthy donors. General study points: TCR beta sequences reportedly predicted most subjects' HLA-A and HLA-B alleles accurately. In vitro testing confirmed a few CMV-associated chains as specific for CMV antigens. Reportedly, diagnosis of cytomegalovirus status by the classifier showed high specificity and sensitivity.

PCR primers comprised 60 Vbeta and 13 Jbeta primers. In the authors' methods: A follow-up analysis tallied 73 million or so unique TCR beta chains, about 10 million shared. Only in-frame clones appear in the TCRdb table, and some are missing; sequencing was by immunoSEQ multiplex PCR. V and J calls and clone size are those listed in that table; D and trimming were worked out from the DNA. The table includes about 150,000 clones, 79% detected once. The CDR3 sequence is 16 residues long. The V gene end was trimmed by 5 bases and the J gene end by 0 bases; junction bases not matched to a gene: 6. CDR1 and CDR2 from the germline V gene are SGHAT and FQDESV (reference sequence). Turning to this clone: As yet, its antigen is unknown.

V gene TRBV11-1 combines with J gene TRBJ2-1; 8 positions match TRBD2. This receptor was obtained from a man aged 45-60 years in good health and CMV-seropositive. Sequencing was performed on PBMCs. CDR3 in DNA: TGTGCCAGCAGCAAGAGCGGGAGACACTCCTACAATGAGCAGTTCTTC. This translates into CASSKSGRHSYNEQFF.